This is a list of T cell receptor beta chains from one sample in a study of T cell changes during pregnancy in multiple sclerosis. TCRdb's copy holds only in-frame clones and misses some; the assay was immunoSEQ multiplex PCR. The sample consists of tens of thousands of clones, approximately 92% of them appearing once. Material: CD4+ T cells from peripheral blood mononuclear cells, obtained in the third trimester of pregnancy. The receptor set was obtained from a female donor with multiple sclerosis, enrolled in a pregnancy study. Both conserved end residues are part of each CDR3. D genes are given only for firm matches. Some rows have no size entry. The others give once, few or many, or a class for an expanded clone.

v_call	d_call	j_call	clone_size	cdr3_aa	cdr3_nt
TRBV6-5	.	TRBJ1-5	.	CASSRSSGRNQPQHF	TGTGCCAGCAGCCGATCAAGCGGACGCAATCAGCCCCAGCATTTT
TRBV6-6	TRBD2	TRBJ2-2	.	CASTIRGGNTGELFF	TGTGCCAGCACCATACGGGGGGGGAACACCGGGGAGCTGTTTTTT
TRBV5-4	TRBD2	TRBJ2-1	.	CASSLELAGGPSYNEQFF	TGTGCCAGCAGCTTGGAACTAGCGGGAGGACCCTCCTACAATGAGCAGTTCTTC
TRBV9	.	TRBJ1-1	.	CASSASRTGFDTEAFF	TGTGCCAGCAGCGCCTCACGTACAGGGTTTGACACTGAAGCTTTCTTT
TRBV9	TRBD2	TRBJ2-5	.	CASSFGLAGEETQYF	TGTGCCAGCAGTTTCGGACTAGCGGGAGAAGAGACCCAGTACTTC
TRBV5-1	TRBD2	TRBJ2-3	once	CASSLDLAGGADTQYF	TGCGCCAGCAGCTTAGACCTAGCGGGAGGGGCAGATACGCAGTATTTT
TRBV19	.	TRBJ2-2	.	CASSPLRANTGELFF	TGTGCCAGTAGTCCTCTCAGGGCGAACACCGGGGAGCTGTTTTTT
TRBV27	TRBD2	TRBJ2-7	.	CASSFLGLAGSLSYEQYF	TGTGCCAGCAGTTTCCTCGGACTAGCGGGATCCCTCTCCTACGAGCAGTACTTC
TRBV5-6	TRBD1	TRBJ1-3	.	CASRMGQGALGNTIYF	TGTGCCAGCAGAATGGGACAGGGGGCTTTAGGAAACACCATATATTTT
TRBV7-8	TRBD2	TRBJ2-2	.	CASSHGEGGRAHTGELFF	TGTGCCAGCAGCCACGGAGAGGGCGGGAGGGCCCACACCGGGGAGCTGTTTTTT
TRBV6-6	TRBD1	TRBJ1-1	.	CASSYGTGLGTEAFF	TGTGCCAGCAGTTACGGGACAGGGTTGGGCACTGAAGCTTTCTTT
TRBV18	TRBD2	TRBJ2-7	.	CASSPKPGLAYYEQYF	TGTGCCAGCTCACCAAAACCGGGACTAGCCTACTACGAGCAGTACTTC
TRBV19	.	TRBJ2-3	.	CASSIPSTSIVRDTQYF	TGTGCCAGTAGTATCCCCTCTACTAGCATCGTGAGAGATACGCAGTATTTT
TRBV18	TRBD1	TRBJ2-7	.	CASSPRQGAYEQYF	TGTGCCAGCTCACCCCGACAGGGTGCCTACGAGCAGTACTTC
TRBV20-1	TRBD1	TRBJ2-7	.	CSAHDRDEQYF	TGCAGTGCCCACGACAGGGACGAGCAGTACTTC
TRBV28	TRBD1	TRBJ2-1	.	CASRGTGGRSYNEQFF	TGTGCCAGCAGGGGGACAGGCGGCCGCTCCTACAATGAGCAGTTCTTC
TRBV15	.	TRBJ1-3	.	CATSRTGTTGNTIYF	TGTGCCACCAGCAGAACCGGGACAACGGGAAACACCATATATTTT
TRBV4-1	.	TRBJ2-2	.	CASSHLVGQKNTGELFF	TGCGCCAGCAGCCATTTAGTGGGACAAAAGAACACCGGGGAGCTGTTTTTT
TRBV28	.	TRBJ1-1	.	CASSWGVAQRAFF	TGTGCCAGCAGTTGGGGGGTTGCGCAGAGGGCTTTCTTT
TRBV2	TRBD1	TRBJ2-1	once	CASVQGTAYNEQFF	TGTGCCAGCGTTCAAGGGACAGCCTACAATGAGCAGTTCTTC
TRBV5-1	.	TRBJ2-7	.	CASSLEGMVYEQYF	TGCGCCAGCAGCTTGGAGGGGATGGTATACGAGCAGTACTTC
TRBV6-6	TRBD2	TRBJ2-7	.	CASGRGSYEQYF	TGTGCCAGCGGGAGGGGATCCTACGAGCAGTACTTC
TRBV4-1	TRBD1	TRBJ1-5	.	CASSHFDRVRQPQHF	TGCGCCAGCAGCCACTTCGACAGGGTAAGGCAGCCCCAGCATTTT
TRBV19	.	TRBJ1-3	.	CASSPTGSPNTIYF	TGTGCCAGTAGTCCGACGGGATCGCCGAACACCATATATTTT
TRBV7-2	TRBD2	TRBJ2-1	.	CASSSQSGRAYNEQFF	TGTGCCAGCAGCTCACAGAGCGGGAGGGCCTACAATGAGCAGTTCTTC
TRBV5-4	TRBD2	TRBJ2-1	.	CASSPAGTSPDNEQFF	TGTGCCAGCAGCCCGGCCGGGACTAGCCCCGACAATGAGCAGTTCTTC
TRBV19	.	TRBJ2-7	.	CASSIAGLYEQYF	TGTGCCAGTAGTATAGCCGGACTCTACGAGCAGTACTTC
TRBV2	.	TRBJ1-5	.	CASRLGNQPQHF	TGTGCCAGCAGGCTAGGCAATCAGCCCCAGCATTTT
TRBV15	.	TRBJ1-5	.	CATSRGHPGYSNQPQHF	TGTGCCACCAGCAGGGGACACCCCGGCTATAGCAATCAGCCCCAGCATTTT
TRBV5-1	.	TRBJ1-5	.	CASSPGDGSNQPQHF	TGCGCCAGCAGCCCGGGGGATGGGAGCAATCAGCCCCAGCATTTT
TRBV19	.	TRBJ2-7	.	CASSIQGTSSYEQYF	TGTGCCAGTAGTATCCAGGGGACAAGCTCCTACGAGCAGTACTTC
TRBV6-1	.	TRBJ2-7	.	CASSGKSGTSYEQYF	TGTGCCAGCAGTGGAAAAAGCGGGACATCTTACGAGCAGTACTTC
TRBV2	.	TRBJ2-6	.	CASSVISGANVLTF	TGTGCCAGCAGTGTTATCTCTGGGGCCAACGTCCTGACTTTC
TRBV9	.	TRBJ2-5	.	CASSRGQRQETQYF	TGTGCCAGCAGCCGAGGGCAGAGGCAAGAGACCCAGTACTTC
TRBV6-5	TRBD1	TRBJ1-5	.	CASSRTGGVQPQHF	TGTGCCAGCAGTAGGACAGGGGGCGTCCAGCCCCAGCATTTT
TRBV7-9	TRBD2	TRBJ2-3	.	CASSSGTSGRAVDTQYF	TGTGCCAGCAGCTCGGGGACTAGCGGGAGGGCGGTAGATACGCAGTATTTT
TRBV29-1	TRBD2	TRBJ2-5	.	CSVEDWGGQETQYF	TGCAGCGTTGAAGACTGGGGGGGCCAAGAGACCCAGTACTTC
TRBV28	TRBD1	TRBJ2-1	.	CASSLWTGNNEQFF	TGTGCCAGCAGTCTTTGGACAGGCAACAATGAGCAGTTCTTC
TRBV6-5	.	TRBJ2-7	.	CASSYGVGASGNEQYF	TGTGCCAGCAGTTACGGGGTAGGGGCCTCTGGGAACGAGCAGTACTTC
TRBV7-2	TRBD2	TRBJ2-5	once	CASSLGGGRGETQYF	TGTGCCAGCAGCTTGGGCGGCGGGAGAGGAGAGACCCAGTACTTC
TRBV5-1	.	TRBJ1-4	.	CASSPGGAQEKLFF	TGCGCCAGCAGCCCGGGGGGGGCACAGGAAAAACTGTTTTTT
TRBV14	.	TRBJ1-2	.	CASSQDPFGYGYTF	TGTGCCAGCAGCCAAGATCCTTTCGGCTATGGCTACACCTTC
TRBV21-1	.	TRBJ2-2	.	CASRGVSESTSGELFF	TGTGCCAGCAGGGGAGTAAGCGAATCTACGTCGGGGGAGCTGTTTTTT
TRBV5-1	TRBD2	TRBJ2-5	.	CASSLSGAQETQYF	TGCGCCAGCAGCCTTAGCGGGGCCCAAGAGACCCAGTACTTC
TRBV6-5	.	TRBJ1-3	.	CASTVGRVSGSTIYF	TGTGCCAGCACCGTAGGGCGGGTCTCTGGAAGCACCATATATTTT
TRBV5-1	.	TRBJ1-4	.	CASADGGVNEKLFF	TGCGCCAGCGCGGATGGGGGGGTTAATGAAAAACTGTTTTTT
TRBV10-3	TRBD1	TRBJ1-6	.	CAIRAGTDNSPLHF	TGTGCCATCAGAGCCGGGACAGATAATTCACCCCTCCACTTT
TRBV18	TRBD2	TRBJ2-4	.	CASSREIAGELRAKNIQYF	TGTGCCAGCTCACGAGAGATAGCGGGAGAGCTGAGGGCCAAAAACATTCAGTACTTC
TRBV7-8	TRBD1	TRBJ1-5	.	CASSVAEDRGYAAGQPQHF	TGTGCCAGCAGCGTAGCAGAGGACAGGGGATACGCGGCGGGTCAGCCCCAGCATTTT
TRBV9	.	TRBJ1-1	.	CASSVVNSLNTEAFF	TGTGCCAGCAGCGTAGTAAACAGCTTGAACACTGAAGCTTTCTTT
TRBV6-5	.	TRBJ1-1	.	CASSLIGQNTEAFF	TGTGCCAGCAGTTTAATTGGACAGAACACTGAAGCTTTCTTT
TRBV6-5	.	TRBJ1-1	.	CASSREGTGGTEAFF	TGTGCCAGCAGTCGAGAAGGGACGGGAGGCACTGAAGCTTTCTTT
TRBV5-1	.	TRBJ2-5	.	CASSLAGETQYF	TGCGCCAGCAGCTTGGCGGGGGAGACCCAGTACTTC
TRBV30	TRBD1	TRBJ1-4	.	CAWAPRMTGIGMTTNEKLFF	TGTGCCTGGGCCCCGAGGATGACAGGGATCGGAATGACGACTAATGAAAAACTGTTTTTT
TRBV28	TRBD1	TRBJ2-2	.	CASSSPGQVTGELFF	TGTGCCAGCAGTTCGCCGGGACAGGTGACCGGGGAGCTGTTTTTT
TRBV6-5	TRBD2	TRBJ2-3	.	CASSYGGRSATDTQYF	TGTGCCAGCAGTTACGGCGGGAGAAGTGCAACAGATACGCAGTATTTT
TRBV19	.	TRBJ2-2	.	CASSASPRLGGELFF	TGTGCCAGTAGTGCGTCACCCAGACTAGGCGGGGAGCTGTTTTTT
TRBV19	.	TRBJ2-1	.	CASSMRVASSVNEQFF	TGTGCCAGTAGTATGCGGGTGGCCTCGTCCGTCAATGAGCAGTTCTTC